One sample yielded the 14 T cell receptor beta chains listed below, sequenced in a study of shared clonotypes between healthy human individuals. Data came from immunoSEQ multiplex PCR; TCRdb stores just in-frame clones and leaves some out. The sample yields 2 million to 2.5 million clones, almost 96% seen once. The sample comprised naive CD4+ T cells sorted from blood. Subset in this sample: CD45RA+ positively selected. The receptor source for this set is a man between 18 and 29 years old in good health.

This chain connects TRBV5-1 to TRBJ1-6, with 8 positions matching TRBD1. Trimming took 3 bases from V and 6 from J; bases not matched to a gene: 5. The CDR3 spans 15 residues. Per the germline V gene, CDR1 is SGHRS and CDR2 is YFSETQ. The CDR3 DNA reads TGCGCCAGCAGCTCGGAGGGACAGGTTAATTCACCCCTCCACTTT. As protein: CASSSEGQVNSPLHF.

This chain joins TRBV5-6 and TRBJ2-3; 14 nucleotides match TRBD2. The V segment lost 3 bases and the J segment 4 bases; nucleotides outside the gene matches: 7. The germline V gene encodes CDR1 SGHDT and CDR2 YYEEEE. The CDR3 contains 17 residues. CDR3 region: CASSSGTSGRSADTQYF. The CDR3 DNA is TGTGCCAGCAGCTCCGGGACTAGCGGGAGATCTGCAGATACGCAGTATTTT. The complete variable domain, with remaining parts taken from reference TRBV5-6 and TRBJ2-3, reads DAGVTQSPTHLIKTRGQQVTLRCSPKSGHDTVSWYQQALGQGPQFIFQYYEEEERQRGNFPDRFSGHQFPNYSSELNVNALLLGDSALYLCASSSGTSGRSADTQYFGPGTRLTVL.

The chain carries TRBV29-1 and TRBJ2-7; the match to TRBD1 covers 11 bases. J lost 0 bases, V lost 6 bases, and 10 bases had no gene match. CDR3 length equals 16 residues. Germline CDR1 is SQVTM and CDR2 is ANQGSEA. In nucleotides, the CDR3 is TGCAGCGTGCGGACAGGGGGCTATTCTAGCTCCTACGAGCAGTACTTC. Its translation is CSVRTGGYSSSYEQYF.

V gene TRBV5-4 combines with J gene TRBJ2-5; 7 positions match TRBD2. J was trimmed by 5 bases and V by 4 bases; bases with no gene match: 17. The CDR3 runs to 17 residues. Germline CDR1 and CDR2: SGHNT and YYREEE (reference sequence). CDR3 DNA sequence: TGTGCCAGCAGCCCGGTGCCTCTAGGGAGGGCCGATGAGACCCAGTACTTC. It specifies CASSPVPLGRADETQYF.

The chain combines TRBV5-1 with TRBJ1-6; D unclear. Germline values: CDR1 SGHRS, CDR2 YFSETQ. The CDR3 contains 15 residues. V lost 0 bases, J lost 5 bases, and 9 bases lay in between. CDR3 amino acids: CASSLANRDNSPLHF. CDR3 in DNA: TGCGCCAGCAGCTTGGCGAATAGGGATAATTCACCCCTCCACTTT.

The V call is TRBV27, the J call TRBJ2-1; 10 bases map to TRBD1. Trimming at V came to 6 bases and at J to 4 bases, leaving 6 bases not matched to a gene. This CDR3 contains 15 residues. CDR1 MNHEY and CDR2 SMNVEV come from the germline V gene (reference sequence). CDR3 in amino acids: CASSRQGARYNEQFF. In DNA, the CDR3 is TGTGCCAGCAGCCGACAGGGGGCGCGTTACAATGAGCAGTTCTTC.

This clone appeared a single time. This chain connects TRBV5-4 to TRBJ1-1, with TRBD1 as a possible D gene (5 bases). V gave up 1 base and J gave up 5 bases, with 9 bases separating them. CDR1 is SGHNT, CDR2 YYREEE, per germline (reference sequence). The CDR3 totals 13 residues. The chain's CDR3 is CASSLKGRTEAFF. CDR3 coding DNA: TGTGCCAGCAGCTTGAAGGGGAGGACTGAAGCTTTCTTT.

This CDR3 is CASRRGYEQYF. The CDR3 DNA reads as TGTGCCAGCCGCAGAGGTTACGAGCAGTACTTC. The chain couples TRBV18 to TRBJ2-7; D is uncertain. V lost 8 bases to trimming and J lost 4 bases, with 9 bases between them. The V gene's germline CDR1 is KGHSH and CDR2 LQKENI. The CDR3 sequence is 11 residues long.

The chain combines TRBV10-1 with TRBJ2-5, with TRBD2 matching over 7 bases. The V gene end was trimmed by 5 bases and the J gene end by 2 bases; junction bases not matched to a gene: 5. This CDR3 is built from 14 residues. CDR1 WNHNN and CDR2 SYGVQD come from the germline V gene (reference sequence). The chain's CDR3 is CASSPSGPQETQYF. The CDR3 bases are TGCGCCAGCAGTCCTAGCGGCCCTCAAGAGACCCAGTACTTC.

This sequence joins TRBV2 and TRBJ2-3; no definite D call. V was cut by 0 bases and J by 2 bases, with 9 bases left in between. CDR1 is SNHLY and CDR2 is FYNNEI in the germline V gene. The CDR3 length is 15 residues. The CDR3: CASSEAGSDTDTQYF. The CDR3 DNA sequence: TGTGCCAGCAGTGAAGCCGGGTCCGACACAGATACGCAGTATTTT.

This clone was observed a few times. The V call is TRBV30, the J call TRBJ1-1; D unclear. The V end lost 2 bases, the J end lost 1 base, and 8 bases lay between the germline ends. The CDR3 contains 13 residues. Germline V lookup: CDR1 GTSNPN, CDR2 SVGIG (reference sequence). CDR3 coding DNA: TGTGCCTGGAGTTCCGACAAGAACACTGAAGCTTTCTTT. Translation: CAWSSDKNTEAFF.

J is TRBJ1-2 and V is TRBV28, with D hard to call. This CDR3 has 12 amino acids. Germline lookup yields CDR1 MDHEN and CDR2 SYDVKM. Trimming removed 5 bases at V and 5 bases at J, with 9 bases between. CDR3 DNA sequence: TGTGCCAGCAGTGTCGTTAGTTATGGCTACACCTTC. The encoded protein is CASSVVSYGYTF.

CDR3 residues: CASSAPGWDATNEKLFF. CDR3 DNA: TGTGCCAGCAGTGCCCCCGGGTGGGATGCAACTAATGAAAAACTGTTTTTT. V gene TRBV6-1 combines with J gene TRBJ1-4; D ambiguous. This CDR3 comprises 17 residues. V shed 4 bases and J shed 0 bases, with 15 bases lying between them. Germline-derived CDR1 and CDR2 are MNHNS and SASEGT.

The V gene is TRBV9, the J gene TRBJ2-1, with 10 bases identical to TRBD1. This CDR3 has 15 amino acids. Germline CDR1 is SGDLS and CDR2 is YYNGEE. Trimming removed 3 bases from V and 5 bases from J; junction bases left unmatched: 5. The CDR3 bases are TGTGCCAGCAGCGCAGGACAGGGGGTCCACAATGAGCAGTTCTTC. Protein product: CASSAGQGVHNEQFF.